One sample yielded the 26 T cell receptor beta chains listed below, sequenced in a study of T cell changes during pregnancy in multiple sclerosis. The repertoire was sequenced with immunoSEQ multiplex PCR; TCRdb's copy has only in-frame clones and lacks some. The sample holds 19,000 or so clones, around nine tenths seen once. The sample here was CD4+ T cells from peripheral blood mononuclear cells, taken in the first trimester of pregnancy. Receptor source: a female donor in good health, enrolled as a control in a pregnancy study.

The chain has TRBV7-6 and TRBJ2-3; maybe TRBD2 (5 bases). The germline gives CDR1 SGHVS, CDR2 FNYEAQ. This CDR3 comprises 13 residues. Trimming took off 1 base at V and 11 bases at J, with 13 bases between the two ends. Here the CDR3 DNA reads TGTGCCAGCAGCTTAGACCTAGGCAGCGGGCAGTATTTT. Translation gives CASSLDLGSGQYF.

The CDR3 here is CASRRQGAGGTEAFF. The CDR3, as DNA: TGTGCCAGCAGGCGACAGGGGGCAGGGGGCACTGAAGCTTTCTTT. This sequence joins TRBV6-5 and TRBJ1-1, with TRBD1 matching 10 bases. From germline, CDR1 is MNHEY and CDR2 SVGAGI. Trimming took 6 bases from V and 4 from J; bases not matched to a gene: 8. The CDR3 length is 15 residues.

This chain joins TRBV18 and TRBJ1-1; D is undetermined. Per germline, CDR1 KGHSH and CDR2 LQKENI. The CDR3 is made up of 16 amino acids. V lost 2 bases, J lost 5 bases, and 18 bases lay in between. DNA of the CDR3: TGTGCCAGCTCACCAATTCGCGCGGCAGCGGGGACTGAAGCTTTCTTT. This codes for CASSPIRAAAGTEAFF.

The V gene is TRBV7-2, the J gene TRBJ2-3; D is unclear. From germline, CDR1 is SGHTA and CDR2 FQGNSA. Trimming left V 4 bases short and J 4 bases short, with 12 bases between. CDR3 length equals 14 residues. The CDR3 DNA sequence: TGTGCCAGCAGCTCGGGTCTAAGTCCAGATACGCAGTATTTT. Translating it yields CASSSGLSPDTQYF.

The chain employs TRBV11-2 and TRBJ2-7; no clear D. The germline V gene has CDR1 SGHAT and CDR2 FQNNGV. The CDR3 is made up of 14 amino acids. V lost 0 bases to trimming and J lost 7 bases, with 13 bases between them. The CDR3 is CASSLERRLGEQYF. CDR3 sequence (DNA): TGTGCCAGCAGCTTAGAGCGGCGGTTGGGTGAGCAGTACTTC.

The chain recombines TRBV12-5 with TRBJ2-2, with D unresolved. This CDR3 contains 15 residues. Per the germline V gene, CDR1 is LGHNT and CDR2 is FRNRAP. With 1 base removed from V and 8 bases from J, the gap between germline ends came to 14 bases. This CDR3 is CASGLGTLGGGELFF. The DNA of the CDR3 is TGTGCTAGTGGTTTGGGCACTCTAGGTGGGGGGGAGCTGTTTTTT.

The chain combines TRBV5-5 with TRBJ2-3; 9 nucleotides align to TRBD2. V lost 3 bases and J lost 6; bases outside the gene matches: 14. The CDR3 length is 17 residues. CDR1 and CDR2 from the germline V gene are SGHKS and YYEKEE (reference sequence). CDR3 bases: TGTGCCAGCAGCTCAAGCCTAGTCCTAGCGGGGTCGGATACGCAGTATTTT. Residues: CASSSSLVLAGSDTQYF.

The chain combines TRBV30 with TRBJ1-1; a possible D gene is TRBD1 (5 bases). Trimming pared 3 bases from V and 1 base from J, leaving 9 bases between. The CDR3 is 13 residues long. Germline CDR1 GTSNPN, CDR2 SVGIG (reference sequence). CDR3 nucleotide sequence: TGTGCCTGGAGGGGGAGGGGGAACACTGAAGCTTTCTTT. Translating gives CAWRGRGNTEAFF.

CDR3 loop: CASSLAGTALSTDTQYF. The DNA of the CDR3 is TGTGCCAGCAGTCTTGCGGGGACAGCACTAAGCACAGATACGCAGTATTTT. The chain is built from TRBV25-1 and TRBJ2-3, with a tentative D call TRBD1 (7 bases). V lost 5 bases and J 0 bases, leaving 18 bases between the germline ends. From germline, CDR1 is MGHDK and CDR2 SYGVNS. CDR3 size: 17 residues.

The gene calls are TRBV7-2 and TRBJ2-7, with 7 bases identical to TRBD2. CDR1 is SGHTA and CDR2 is FQGNSA in the germline V gene. V gave up 0 bases and J gave up 5 bases; unmatched junction bases: 10. This CDR3 is built from 16 residues. The CDR3 DNA sequence: TGTGCCAGCAGCTTAGCGTCGTCGGGGGGTATCCACGAGCAGTACTTC. Amino acids: CASSLASSGGIHEQYF.

V usage is TRBV9 and J usage is TRBJ1-5, with TRBD1 matching 8 bases. The J segment lost 4 bases and the V segment lost 0 bases, leaving 0 bases of the junction unmatched. Looked up from germline, CDR1 is SGDLS and CDR2 is YYNGEE. This CDR3 spans 14 amino acids. CDR3 bases: TGTGCCAGCAGCGTAGGACAGGGGAATCAGCCCCAGCATTTT. Translation gives CASSVGQGNQPQHF. Variable domain in full (rest from reference TRBV9 and TRBJ1-5): DSGVTQTPKHLITATGQRVTLRCSPRSGDLSVYWYQQSLDQGLQFLIQYYNGEERAKGNILERFSAQQFPDLHSELNLSSLELGDSALYFCASSVGQGNQPQHFGDGTRLSIL.

This chain joins TRBV21-1 and TRBJ2-3; the DNA was not used to check the table's D call, TRBD2. TRBV21-1 is a documented pseudogene. The CDR3 is made up of 16 amino acids. CDR3 residues: CASRGELAVMQDTQYF. The DNA of the CDR3 is TGTGCCAGCAGAGGAGAACTAGCAGTCATGCAAGATACGCAGTATTTT.

The J gene is TRBJ1-5, the V gene TRBV7-6; no clear D. CDR3 length equals 14 residues. Deletions cut 2 bases from V and 1 base from J, with 6 bases between. Germline loops: CDR1 SGHVS, CDR2 FNYEAQ. The CDR3 loop reads CASSLFGSNQPQHF. The CDR3 nucleotides read TGTGCCAGCAGCTTATTTGGCAGCAATCAGCCCCAGCATTTT.

The chain uses TRBV7-2 and TRBJ2-3; 9 nucleotides match TRBD2. The germline V gene has CDR1 SGHTA and CDR2 FQGNSA. This CDR3 has 15 residues. Unmatched junction bases numbered 5, after V lost 5 bases and J lost 2 bases. The CDR3 reads CASSGRLAVTDTQYF. The CDR3 nucleotides read TGTGCCAGCAGCGGCAGACTAGCGGTCACAGATACGCAGTATTTT.

The chain carries TRBV5-1 and TRBJ2-7, with TRBD1 identical over 11 bases. The CDR3 length is 13 residues. CDR1 and CDR2 (germline): SGHRS, YFSETQ. J gave up 8 bases and V 0 bases, and 1 base lay outside the gene matches. CDR3 sequence (DNA): TGCGCCAGCAGCTTGGTGGACAGGGGGCAGCAGTACTTC. Translating gives CASSLVDRGQQYF. The complete variable domain, with remaining parts taken from reference TRBV5-1 and TRBJ2-7, reads KAGVTQTPRYLIKTRGQQVTLSCSPISGHRSVSWYQQTPGQGLQFLFEYFSETQRNKGNFPGRFSGRQFSNSRSEMNVSTLELGDSALYLCASSLVDRGQQYFGPGTRLTVT.

The sample holds a few counts of this clone. The chain links TRBV10-3 to TRBJ2-5, with D possibly being TRBD1 (5 bases). Trimming removed 7 bases at V and 0 bases at J, with 12 bases between. Germline V lookup: CDR1 ENHRY, CDR2 SYGVKD. The CDR3 sequence is 14 residues long. The CDR3 nucleotides read TGTGCCATCACATCGGACACTAACCAAGAGACCCAGTACTTC. Amino acids: CAITSDTNQETQYF.

This clone showed up just once. J is TRBJ2-4 and V is TRBV19; D is unresolved. Germline lookup yields CDR1 LNHDA and CDR2 SQIVND (reference sequence). This CDR3 has 16 residues. Trimming shortened V by 4 bases and J by 0 bases, and 13 bases separated the two germline ends. Written as DNA, the CDR3 is TGTGCCAGTAGTACCCTGGGCAGTTTAGCCAAAAACATTCAGTACTTC. This sequence encodes CASSTLGSLAKNIQYF.

This sequence joins TRBV29-1 and TRBJ1-2; 7 nucleotides align to TRBD1. The germline gives CDR1 SQVTM, CDR2 ANQGSEA. The CDR3 extends over 15 amino acids. The trim removed 0 bases at V and 4 bases at J, leaving 8 bases unmatched. CDR3 loop: CSVEDPVSGGYGYTF. The CDR3 region has the DNA TGCAGCGTTGAAGATCCGGTTTCAGGGGGCTATGGCTACACCTTC.

The chain combines TRBV10-3 with TRBJ2-7, with D perhaps matching TRBD2 (6 bases). Trimming left V 2 bases short and J 4 bases short, with 15 bases between. The CDR3 sequence is 15 residues long. Germline V gene data show CDR1 as ENHRY and CDR2 as SYGVKD. CDR3 nucleotides: TGTGCCATCAGTGAGGGCCAAGGCGGGGTATACGAGCAGTACTTC. This sequence encodes CAISEGQGGVYEQYF.

This chain links TRBV7-2 with TRBJ1-6; unclear D gene. The V end lost 5 bases, the J end lost 1 base, and 3 bases lay between the germline ends. Germline-derived CDR1 and CDR2 are SGHTA and FQGNSA. The CDR3 is 13 residues long. The CDR3 here is CASSVSYNSPLHF. The CDR3 DNA follows: TGTGCCAGCAGCGTATCCTATAATTCACCCCTCCACTTT.

The chain joins TRBV5-5 to TRBJ2-3, with 9 bases matching TRBD1. The length of the CDR3 is 15 residues. V gave up 3 bases and J gave up 3 bases; unmatched junction bases: 5. CDR1 SGHKS and CDR2 YYEKEE come from the germline V gene (reference sequence). CDR3 region: CASSYPGTGTDTQYF. CDR3 nucleotide sequence: TGTGCCAGCAGCTACCCCGGGACAGGGACAGATACGCAGTATTTT.

This chain connects TRBV30 to TRBJ2-2; D not certain. V lost 0 bases and J lost 5, with 10 bases in between. Germline lookup yields CDR1 GTSNPN and CDR2 SVGIG (reference sequence). The CDR3 is made up of 14 amino acids. The CDR3 loop is CAWSVLFRTGELFF. Here the CDR3 DNA reads TGTGCCTGGAGTGTTTTATTTCGGACCGGGGAGCTGTTTTTT.

V gene TRBV5-1 combines with J gene TRBJ1-1, with 7 bases aligning to TRBD1. The CDR3 has 14 residues. Unmatched junction bases numbered 4, after V lost 4 bases and J lost 1 base. The germline gives CDR1 SGHRS, CDR2 YFSETQ. The CDR3 DNA is TGCGCCAGCAGCCCACGGACAGGGAACACTGAAGCTTTCTTT. This sequence encodes CASSPRTGNTEAFF.

V and J are TRBV5-3 and TRBJ2-1; 12 nucleotides agree with TRBD2. TRBV5-3 is annotated as an ORF whose role is uncertain. V lost 4 bases to trimming and J lost 7 bases; unmatched junction nucleotides: 12. The CDR3 length is 17 residues. CDR3 bases: TGTGCCAGAAGCCCGGTGACTAGCGGGGGTAACCCGAATGAGCAGTTCTTC. Its translation: CARSPVTSGGNPNEQFF.

Here the CDR3 reads CASSKARTGGGNNYGYTF. In DNA form, the CDR3 reads TGTGCCAGCAGCAAAGCCAGGACAGGGGGGGGTAATAACTATGGCTACACCTTC. V is TRBV21-1 and J is TRBJ1-2; the table assigns TRBD1, which was not confirmed against the DNA. TRBV21-1 is reported as a pseudogene. The CDR3 is 18 amino acids.

The CDR3 reads CASNLLAGEGTQYF. The CDR3 region has the DNA TGTGCCAGCAACCTACTAGCGGGAGAGGGGACCCAGTACTTC. V gene TRBV6-5 combines with J gene TRBJ2-5; TRBD2 agrees at 11 bases. J lost 7 bases, V lost 7 bases, and 8 bases had no gene match. The CDR3 extends over 14 amino acids. From germline, CDR1 is MNHEY and CDR2 SVGAGI.